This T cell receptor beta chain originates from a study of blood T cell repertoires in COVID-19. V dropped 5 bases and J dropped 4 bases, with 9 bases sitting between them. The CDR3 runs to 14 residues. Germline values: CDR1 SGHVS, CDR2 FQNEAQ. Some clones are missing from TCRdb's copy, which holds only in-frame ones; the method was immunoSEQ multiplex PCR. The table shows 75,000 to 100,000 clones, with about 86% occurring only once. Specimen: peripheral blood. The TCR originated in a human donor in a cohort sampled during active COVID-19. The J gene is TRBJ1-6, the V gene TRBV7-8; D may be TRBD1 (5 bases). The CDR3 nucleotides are TGTGCCAGCAGCCGGGACTTTTATAATTCACCCCTCCACTTT. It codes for CASSRDFYNSPLHF.